Sequencing of this TCR beta chain was carried out in a study of early T cells in non-severe SARS-CoV-2 infection. For the study at large: The study sequenced bulk RNA from unsorted whole blood, with chains unpaired. Study-level findings and limits: Comparison of clonotypes with VDJdb favored anti-spike CD8 responses while missing private and CD4 specificities.

V lost 5 bases, J lost 3 bases, and 6 bases stayed unmatched. The CDR3 is 15 residues long. Germline lookup yields CDR1 SGHTA and CDR2 FQGTGA. With regard to this clonotype: No antigen is known for it.

Unique molecular identifier tags were affixed to discrete cDNA molecules. TCRdb fed the 5' RACE reads into MiXCR, producing one record per CDR3 protein. The sample includes nearly 60,000 distinct CDR3 sequences, approximately 11% seen only once; the top ten take approximately 10%. The clonotype was recovered from an adult who was a healthcare worker with PCR-confirmed SARS-CoV-2 infection or an uninfected control (not recorded which). The chain employs TRBV7-3 and TRBJ2-1, with 8 nucleotides matching TRBD1. The sequenced sample was whole blood. In nucleotides, the CDR3 is TGTGCCAGCAGCCTACAGGGGGGTTTCTACAATGAGCAGTTCTTC. Residues: CASSLQGGFYNEQFF.